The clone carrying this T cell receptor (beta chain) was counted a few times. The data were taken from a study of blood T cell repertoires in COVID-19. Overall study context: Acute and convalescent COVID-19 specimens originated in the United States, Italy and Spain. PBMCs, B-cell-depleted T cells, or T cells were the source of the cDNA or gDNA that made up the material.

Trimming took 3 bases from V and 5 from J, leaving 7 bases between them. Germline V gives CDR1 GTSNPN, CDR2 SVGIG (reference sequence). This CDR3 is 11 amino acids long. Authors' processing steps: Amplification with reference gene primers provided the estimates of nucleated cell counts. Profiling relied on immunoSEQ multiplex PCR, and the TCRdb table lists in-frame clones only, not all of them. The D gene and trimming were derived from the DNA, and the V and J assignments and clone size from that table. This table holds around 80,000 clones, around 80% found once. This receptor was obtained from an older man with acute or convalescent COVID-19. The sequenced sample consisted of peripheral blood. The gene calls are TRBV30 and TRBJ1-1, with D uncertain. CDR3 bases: TGTGCCTGGAGCGGGAAGACTGAAGCTTTCTTT. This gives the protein CAWSGKTEAFF.